The 27 T cell receptor beta chains in this list originate from one sample, sequenced in a study of blood T cell repertoires in COVID-19. Sequenced by immunoSEQ multiplex PCR; TCRdb stores in-frame clones only, minus some. The table includes approximately 130,000 clones, around 85% detected once. Sequencing was done on a sample of peripheral blood. Receptors were obtained from a woman between 45 and 60 years old who had recovered from COVID-19.

The gene calls are TRBV10-3 and TRBJ1-1, with TRBD1 matching 9 bases. Trimming took 1 base from V and 1 from J; bases not matched to a gene: 4. The CDR3 runs to 16 residues. Germline V gene data show CDR1 as ENHRY and CDR2 as SYGVKD. CDR3 amino acids: CAISELTGGSNTEAFF. CDR3 nucleotides: TGTGCCATCAGTGAGTTGACAGGGGGGTCGAACACTGAAGCTTTCTTT.

The chain is built from TRBV7-2 and TRBJ1-2; TRBD1 aligns across 8 bases. V gave up 5 bases and J gave up 3 bases; unmatched junction bases: 5. CDR3 length: 14 amino acids. Looked up from germline, CDR1 is SGHTA and CDR2 is FQGNSA. The CDR3 coding sequence is TGTGCCAGCAGCACTCGACAGGGGCACTATGGCTACACCTTC. Its protein is CASSTRQGHYGYTF.

This clone occurred a few times. This rearrangement joins TRBV7-2 to TRBJ2-7; D is possibly TRBD2 (6 bases). There are 14 residues in the CDR3. Germline lookup yields CDR1 SGHTA and CDR2 FQGNSA. Trimming took off 4 bases at V and 8 bases at J, with 18 bases between the two ends. CDR3 in amino acids: CASSSGGPAPQQYF. The CDR3 region has the DNA TGTGCCAGCAGCTCCGGGGGACCTGCCCCCCAGCAGTACTTC.

This sequence joins TRBV7-2 and TRBJ1-5; D is possibly TRBD1 (6 bases). With 5 bases removed from V and 3 bases from J, the gap between germline ends came to 11 bases. The CDR3 totals 14 residues. Germline V lookup: CDR1 SGHTA, CDR2 FQGNSA. The CDR3 here is CASSEQGNNQPQHF. The CDR3 nucleotides read TGTGCCAGCAGCGAACAGGGCAACAATCAGCCCCAGCATTTT.

Only a few counts were recorded for this clone. The J gene is TRBJ1-5, the V gene TRBV7-8; no clear D gene. Germline V gives CDR1 SGHVS, CDR2 FQNEAQ. The CDR3 has 14 residues. V was pared by 2 bases and J by 2 bases, with 7 bases between. Written as DNA, the CDR3 is TGTGCCAGCAGCTTAAGAGCGGGCAATCAGCCCCAGCATTTT. It codes for CASSLRAGNQPQHF.

A few counts support this clone. The V gene is TRBV5-1, the J gene TRBJ1-2, with TRBD1 matching over 9 bases. The junction had 4 bases not matched to a gene; V was cut back by 4 bases and J by 6 bases. Germline V gene sequence: CDR1 SGHRS, CDR2 YFSETQ. The CDR3 is made up of 13 amino acids. For the CDR3, the DNA is TGCGCCAGCAGCCCGGACAGGGGACATGGCTACACCTTC. Translation: CASSPDRGHGYTF.

V gene TRBV7-9 combines with J gene TRBJ2-2; 8 bases agree with TRBD2. Germline values: CDR1 SEHNR, CDR2 FQNEAQ (reference sequence). The trim removed 7 bases at V and 6 bases at J, leaving 10 bases unmatched. CDR3 length equals 15 residues. The CDR3: CASTITSGPPGELFF. The DNA for the CDR3 is TGTGCCAGCACCATTACTAGCGGACCTCCCGGGGAGCTGTTTTTT. The whole variable domain, filled in from reference TRBV7-9 and TRBJ2-2, reads DTGVSQNPRHKITKRGQNVTFRCDPISEHNRLYWYRQTLGQGPEFLTYFQNEAQLEKSRLLSDRFSAERPKGSFSTLEIQRTEQGDSAMYLCASTITSGPPGELFFGEGSRLTVL.

This chain links TRBV18 with TRBJ2-3; D is possibly TRBD2 (6 bases). The CDR3 consists of 16 residues. The ends were cut back, 4 bases at V and 2 bases at J, with 16 bases in the middle. The germline CDR1 and CDR2 sequences are KGHSH and LQKENI. DNA of the CDR3: TGTGCCAGCTCACGCGAATGGGGGGACTCCACAGATACGCAGTATTTT. Translation: CASSREWGDSTDTQYF.

The V call is TRBV7-8, the J call TRBJ1-2; the D gene is possibly TRBD1 (5 bases). Trimming pared 2 bases from V and 7 bases from J, leaving 20 bases between. CDR3 length equals 16 residues. Germline CDR1 reads SGHVS; CDR2 reads FQNEAQ. The CDR3 DNA reads TGTGCCAGCAGCTTAAATTCAGGGTTCGTTAGGGGTGGCTACACCTTC. Protein: CASSLNSGFVRGGYTF.

The chain recombines TRBV28 with TRBJ1-2; D is unclear. Germline-derived CDR1 and CDR2 are MDHEN and SYDVKM. This CDR3 has 14 amino acids. V gave up 6 bases and J gave up 3 bases, with 14 bases separating them. In DNA form, the CDR3 reads TGTGCCAGCAGCCCGAGGTGGCAGCACTATGGCTACACCTTC. It yields the protein CASSPRWQHYGYTF.

The gene calls are TRBV27 and TRBJ2-1; unclear D gene. Per germline, CDR1 MNHEY and CDR2 SMNVEV (reference sequence). V was trimmed by 0 bases and J by 4 bases, leaving 4 bases between them. This CDR3 has 13 amino acids. CDR3 in DNA: TGTGCCAGCAGTTTATCCTTTTACAATGAGCAGTTCTTC. Translated, it gives CASSLSFYNEQFF.

The chain couples TRBV9 to TRBJ2-1; 7 bases align to TRBD2. Germline V gene lookup returns CDR1 SGDLS and CDR2 YYNGEE. CDR3 length equals 19 residues. V lost 1 base to trimming and J lost 9 bases; unmatched junction nucleotides: 22. The CDR3 loop is CASSVLGTLYGGLGTEQFF. DNA of the CDR3: TGTGCCAGCAGCGTATTAGGTACGCTATACGGGGGGTTGGGGACTGAGCAGTTCTTC.

This clone was seen at least ten times. The chain is built from TRBV6-2 or TRBV6-3 and TRBJ1-1; unclear D gene. Trimming pared 3 bases from V and 5 bases from J, leaving 10 bases between. Germline loops: CDR1 MNHEY, CDR2 SVGEGT. The CDR3 is 13 residues long. The CDR3: CASSYGVGTEAFF. The CDR3 bases are TGTGCCAGCAGTTATGGTGTCGGTACTGAAGCTTTCTTT.

The chain has TRBV5-1 and TRBJ1-6, with 7 bases that match TRBD1. Per germline, CDR1 SGHRS and CDR2 YFSETQ. Trimming took 4 bases from V and 1 from J; bases not matched to a gene: 8. CDR3 length equals 17 residues. The CDR3 sequence is CASSKDRDLSYNSPLHF. The CDR3 DNA reads as TGCGCCAGCAGCAAAGACAGGGACCTATCCTATAATTCACCCCTCCACTTT.

CDR3 amino acids: CASSSTGEGETQYF. CDR3 coding DNA: TGCGCCAGCAGCTCTACAGGGGAAGGGGAGACCCAGTACTTC. V and J are TRBV5-1 and TRBJ2-5, with 7 nucleotides matching TRBD1. Germline-derived CDR1 and CDR2 are SGHRS and YFSETQ. The CDR3 has 14 amino acids. Trimming took 3 bases from V and 5 from J; bases not matched to a gene: 7.

The V call is TRBV18, the J call TRBJ2-7; TRBD1 might be the D (5 bases). From germline, CDR1 is KGHSH and CDR2 LQKENI. This CDR3 comprises 14 residues. V shed 2 bases and J shed 4 bases, with 12 bases lying between them. The CDR3 reads CASSPDAGSYEQYF. The CDR3, as DNA: TGTGCCAGCTCACCAGATGCAGGGTCGTACGAGCAGTACTTC.

The gene calls are TRBV29-1 and TRBJ1-5; D is ambiguous. V was trimmed by 4 bases and J by 3 bases, leaving 7 bases between them. This CDR3 is 12 amino acids long. Germline CDR1 reads SQVTM; CDR2 reads ANQGSEA. CDR3 coding DNA: TGCAGCGTTGGCGACTTCAATCAGCCCCAGCATTTT. Protein sequence: CSVGDFNQPQHF.

The chain uses TRBV7-9 and TRBJ2-2; 7 bases align to TRBD1. Germline-derived CDR1 and CDR2 are SEHNR and FQNEAQ (reference sequence). The length of the CDR3 is 13 residues. With V trimmed by 2 bases and J by 7 bases, 1 base remained unmatched. For the CDR3, the DNA is TGTGCCAGCAGCTTACAGGGGGACGGGGAGCTGTTTTTT. Translation: CASSLQGDGELFF.

The V gene is TRBV30, the J gene TRBJ2-3; 11 bases are a match to TRBD2. The CDR3 runs 15 residues. Germline CDR1 is GTSNPN and CDR2 is SVGIG (reference sequence). The V gene end was trimmed by 7 bases and the J gene end by 3 bases; junction bases not matched to a gene: 9. CDR3 DNA sequence: TGTGCCTCAAAGATAGCGGGAGGGCCAACAGATACGCAGTATTTT. Translating gives CASKIAGGPTDTQYF.

The chain combines TRBV30 with TRBJ1-4, with a possible D match to TRBD1 (6 bases). The V and J ends lost 5 bases and 8 bases respectively, with 12 bases between them. The CDR3 runs to 12 residues. Germline-derived CDR1 and CDR2 are GTSNPN and SVGIG (reference sequence). The CDR3 DNA reads TGTGCCTGGGGGCAGGGGAAGGAAAAACTGTTTTTT. Amino acids: CAWGQGKEKLFF.

The chain carries TRBV7-8 and TRBJ2-7; weak D call: TRBD2 (5 bases). V shed 8 bases and J shed 1 base, with 18 bases lying between them. The CDR3 has 15 amino acids. CDR1 SGHVS and CDR2 FQNEAQ come from the germline V gene. This CDR3 is CASCWRAQTSYEQYF. The CDR3 DNA reads TGTGCCAGCTGCTGGCGGGCGCAAACGTCCTACGAGCAGTACTTC.

This chain links TRBV5-1 with TRBJ2-5; 11 bases fit TRBD2. Germline values: CDR1 SGHRS, CDR2 YFSETQ. The CDR3 is 16 amino acids. Trimming cost V 4 bases and J 5 bases; bases outside gene matches: 10. The CDR3 sequence is CASSTILAGVGETQYF. The CDR3 nucleotides are TGCGCCAGCAGCACCATACTAGCGGGGGTAGGGGAGACCCAGTACTTC.

V is TRBV7-2 and J is TRBJ2-3; D gene uncertain. The CDR3 sequence is 14 residues long. Trimming left V 5 bases short and J 0 bases short, with 9 bases between. Germline-derived CDR1 and CDR2 are SGHTA and FQGNSA. CDR3 residues: CASSPVPSTDTQYF. In DNA form, the CDR3 reads TGTGCCAGCAGCCCAGTCCCTAGCACAGATACGCAGTATTTT. Variable domain in full (rest from reference TRBV7-2 and TRBJ2-3): GAGVSQSPSNKVTEKGKDVELRCDPISGHTALYWYRQSLGQGLEFLIYFQGNSAPDKSGLPSDRFSAERTGGSVSTLTIQRTQQEDSAVYLCASSPVPSTDTQYFGPGTRLTVL.

The CDR3 loop is CASSRDRDVSPLHF. CDR3 DNA sequence: TGTGCCAGCAGTAGGGACAGGGATGTTTCACCCCTCCACTTT. The chain links TRBV2 to TRBJ1-6; TRBD1 matches at 9 bases. The J segment lost 9 bases and the V segment lost 5 bases, leaving 5 bases of the junction unmatched. Germline V gene lookup returns CDR1 SNHLY and CDR2 FYNNEI. This CDR3 is built from 14 residues.

This rearrangement joins TRBV29-1 to TRBJ1-3; 11 positions agree with TRBD1. Germline lookup yields CDR1 SQVTM and CDR2 ANQGSEA. V lost 6 bases, J lost 0 bases, and 7 bases stayed unmatched. The CDR3 sequence is 16 residues long. CDR3 residues: CSVLPGTGGSGNTIYF. Written as DNA, the CDR3 is TGCAGCGTCCTTCCCGGGACAGGGGGCTCTGGAAACACCATATATTTT.

The J gene is TRBJ2-7, the V gene TRBV11-2, with TRBD2 matching over 7 bases. V was pared by 1 base and J by 4 bases, with 1 base of the junction left unmatched. The germline gives CDR1 SGHAT, CDR2 FQNNGV. The CDR3 is 13 residues long. In DNA form, the CDR3 reads TGTGCCAGCAGCTTAGTGGGGGGGTACGAGCAGTACTTC. This sequence encodes CASSLVGGYEQYF.

The chain has TRBV7-2 and TRBJ1-2, with D unclear. V lost 4 bases and J 4 bases, leaving 10 bases between the germline ends. From germline, CDR1 is SGHTA and CDR2 FQGNSA. The CDR3 extends over 13 amino acids. The CDR3 DNA is TGTGCCAGCAGCTCCGGGATACTCTATGGCTACACCTTC. Amino acids: CASSSGILYGYTF.